This TCR beta chain is from a study of radiation and T cells in renal cell carcinoma. Clones were read by immunoSEQ multiplex PCR, and TCRdb kept only the in-frame ones, dropping some. Counted here are around 100,000 clones, around 80% occurring once; the ten biggest clones make up approximately 7.8%. Germline V gives CDR1 SQVTM, CDR2 ANQGSEA. The J segment lost 9 bases and the V segment lost 0 bases, leaving 11 bases of the junction unmatched. The CDR3 consists of 16 residues. As for time point: blood 4 weeks post-SBRT, at nephrectomy. Treatment in this sample: 15 Gy SBRT to primary tumor, nephrectomy 4 weeks later. Clear cell pathology was present in this patient's renal cell carcinoma. Study results and caveats: From baseline, blood top tumor clonotypes peaked at 2 weeks post-radiation.

With respect to this clone: Its antigen is not identified.

This TCR was recovered from a man aged 55 to 69 with renal cell carcinoma. The V gene is TRBV29-1, the J gene TRBJ2-1, with 10 bases lining up with TRBD1. Sequenced here: blood, sampled from a patient whose treatment included radiotherapy and nephrectomy. The CDR3 bases are TGCAGCGTTGAAGATCCAGGGACAGGGGATTTTGGTGAGCAGTTCTTC. Amino acids: CSVEDPGTGDFGEQFF.